The sequence of this TCR beta chain was determined in a study of CD8 T cells in Susac syndrome. From blood CD8+ and CD4+ T cells, the TCR beta chain was sequenced. TEMRA cells were enriched by FACS, while CD8+ and CD4+ T cells were obtained through a negative isolation that was performed magnetically. The authors reverse transcribed roughly 0.5 to 1 ug RNA with random hexamers. Across 54 Vbeta and 13 Jbeta, immunoSEQ multiplex PCR amplified TCR beta CDR3. Using its own MiXCR run on the immunoSEQ multiplex PCR reads, TCRdb lists one record per CDR3 protein. The sample gives about 200,000 distinct CDR3 sequences, around 93% of which show up once; 0.082% is in the top ten. The CDR3 is 14 amino acids. The V end lost 3 bases, the J end lost 1 base, and 10 bases lay between the germline ends. Looked up from germline, CDR1 is LGHDT and CDR2 is YNNKEL (reference sequence).

The rearrangement joins TRBV3-1 to TRBJ2-7; D is unresolved. The sample comprised CD4+ T cells from PBMCs. This receptor was taken from a human donor with multiple sclerosis. This CDR3 is CASSHVTGSYEQYF. In DNA form, the CDR3 reads TGTGCCAGCAGCCATGTGACTGGATCCTACGAGCAGTACTTC.